This T cell receptor (beta chain) originates from a study of shared clonotypes between healthy human individuals. Study-wide background: Each donor's CD8 memory used one plate, CD8 naive two, each CD4 subset three.

General observations from the study: About 5% of naive CD4 clonotypes were common to four donors.

The CDR3 sequence is 15 residues long. Germline V gene sequence: CDR1 MDHEN, CDR2 SYDVKM. Trimming pared 8 bases from V and 2 bases from J, leaving 19 bases between. The data were produced by immunoSEQ multiplex PCR, yet TCRdb's version contains in-frame clones alone and is incomplete. Seen here are about a million clones, roughly 77% observed once, and the top ten hold roughly 0.82%. As for this clone: As yet, its antigen is unknown.

The sample taken for sequencing was memory CD4+ T cells from PBMCs. Sample subset: CD45RA-negative fraction. This chain links TRBV28 with TRBJ2-7; D might be TRBD1 or TRBD2, each matching 5 bases. The TCR comes from a man aged 18-30 years in good health. Some clones in this sample may be carry-over from other donors' samples. CDR3 sequence (DNA): TGTGCCAGCCAAGAGATTTGGGACGGGCCCTACGAGCAGTACTTC. The encoded protein is CASQEIWDGPYEQYF.